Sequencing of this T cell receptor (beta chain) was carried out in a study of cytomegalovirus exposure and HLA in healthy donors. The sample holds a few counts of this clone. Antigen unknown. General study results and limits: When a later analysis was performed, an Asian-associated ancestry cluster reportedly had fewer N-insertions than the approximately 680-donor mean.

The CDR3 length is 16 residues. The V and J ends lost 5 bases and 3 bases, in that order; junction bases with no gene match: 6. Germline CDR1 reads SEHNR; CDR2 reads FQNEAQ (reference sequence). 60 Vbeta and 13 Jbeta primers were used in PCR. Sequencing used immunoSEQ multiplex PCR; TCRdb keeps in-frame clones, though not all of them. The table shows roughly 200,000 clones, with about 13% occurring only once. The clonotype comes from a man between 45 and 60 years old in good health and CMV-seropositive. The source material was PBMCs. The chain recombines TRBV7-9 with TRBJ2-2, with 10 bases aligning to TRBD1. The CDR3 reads CASSQRGTGDTGELFF. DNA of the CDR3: TGTGCCAGCAGCCAAAGAGGGACAGGGGACACCGGGGAGCTGTTTTTT.